Listed below are T cell receptor beta chains from one sample, sequenced in a study of identical twins. MiXCR was run by TCRdb on the 5' RACE reads, yielding one entry per CDR3 protein. The profile shows 500,000 to 650,000 distinct CDR3 sequences, 20% to 25% of them singletons. The sample was also linked to a second study, of yellow fever vaccine responses in identical twins.

Sequencing was carried out using CD4+ T cells sorted from blood. Receptors originate from a young woman in good health. Each CDR3 is given with its conserved first and last residue. The order of the fields is V gene, D gene, clone size, J gene, CDR3 protein, CDR3 DNA. A D gene is named only where the DNA matches it firmly. The size field is filled for only some rows; it gives once, few, many or a size class.

V: TRBV10-3; D: TRBD1; size: few; J: TRBJ1-2; CDR3: CATTRDRTHGYTF; DNA: TGTGCCACCACCAGGGACAGGACCCATGGCTACACCTTC
V: TRBV12-3/TRBV12-4; D: .; size: .; J: TRBJ2-2; CDR3: CASSFRGSVNTGELFF; DNA: TGTGCCAGCAGTTTCCGGGGTTCAGTGAACACCGGGGAGCTGTTTTTT
V: TRBV24-1; D: .; size: few; J: TRBJ2-1; CDR3: CATSDLRADEQFF; DNA: TGTGCCACCAGTGACCTCCGGGCGGATGAGCAGTTCTTC
V: TRBV24-1; D: TRBD2; size: .; J: TRBJ2-3; CDR3: CATSDLTSGRIDTQYF; DNA: TGTGCCACCAGTGATTTGACTAGCGGGAGAATAGATACGCAGTATTTT
V: TRBV10-3; D: TRBD1; size: .; J: TRBJ1-5; CDR3: CATGTDSNQPQHF; DNA: TGTGCCACTGGGACAGATAGCAATCAGCCCCAGCATTTT
V: TRBV5-1; D: .; size: few; J: TRBJ2-5; CDR3: CASSPGGHSQETQYF; DNA: TGCGCCAGCAGCCCCGGGGGACATTCCCAAGAGACCCAGTACTTC
V: TRBV12-3/TRBV12-4; D: .; size: few; J: TRBJ2-5; CDR3: CASKGQGETQYF; DNA: TGTGCCAGCAAGGGGCAGGGTGAGACCCAGTACTTC
V: TRBV12-3/TRBV12-4; D: TRBD1; size: .; J: TRBJ2-5; CDR3: CASSRLGTTGTKETQYF; DNA: TGTGCCAGCAGCCGCCTGGGTACGACAGGGACCAAAGAGACCCAGTACTTC
V: TRBV5-1; D: .; size: .; J: TRBJ1-6; CDR3: CASSFSLSDSYNSPLHF; DNA: TGCGCCAGCAGCTTTTCCCTCTCGGACAGCTATAATTCACCCCTCCACTTT
V: TRBV12-3/TRBV12-4; D: TRBD2; size: few; J: TRBJ2-3; CDR3: CASRISGGVTDTQYF; DNA: TGTGCCAGCAGGATTAGCGGGGGGGTCACCGATACGCAGTATTTT
V: TRBV14; D: .; size: few; J: TRBJ2-1; CDR3: CASSQSGSGYSYNEQFF; DNA: TGTGCCAGCAGCCAATCGGGGAGCGGGTACTCCTACAATGAGCAGTTCTTC
V: TRBV28; D: .; size: .; J: TRBJ2-5; CDR3: CASSLPDRGGETQYF; DNA: TGTGCCAGCAGTTTACCAGACAGGGGAGGGGAGACCCAGTACTTC
V: TRBV14; D: .; size: few; J: TRBJ1-1; CDR3: CASSQALLTEAFF; DNA: TGTGCCAGCAGCCAAGCCCTACTCACTGAAGCTTTCTTT
V: TRBV6-1; D: TRBD1; size: .; J: TRBJ1-2; CDR3: CASSQEQGRGYTF; DNA: TGTGCCAGCAGTCAGGAACAGGGGAGAGGCTACACCTTC
V: TRBV5-1; D: TRBD2; size: few; J: TRBJ2-1; CDR3: CASSQGLAGGYNEQFF; DNA: TGCGCCAGCAGCCAGGGACTAGCGGGGGGATACAATGAGCAGTTCTTC
V: TRBV12-3/TRBV12-4; D: .; size: few; J: TRBJ2-1; CDR3: CASNHPPFF; DNA: TGTGCCAGCAACCACCCTCCGTTCTTC
V: TRBV10-3; D: TRBD1; size: few; J: TRBJ2-7; CDR3: CAISELQGDEQYF; DNA: TGTGCCATCAGTGAGTTACAGGGGGACGAGCAGTACTTC
V: TRBV24-1; D: .; size: .; J: TRBJ2-1; CDR3: CATSDWGRGNNEQFF; DNA: TGTGCCACCAGTGATTGGGGTAGGGGGAACAATGAGCAGTTCTTC
V: TRBV29-1; D: TRBD1; size: once; J: TRBJ1-5; CDR3: CSVWDRDPHEPQHF; DNA: TGCAGCGTTTGGGACAGGGACCCGCATGAGCCCCAGCATTTT
V: TRBV15; D: .; size: .; J: TRBJ2-2; CDR3: CATSRQFWAREGTGELFF; DNA: TGTGCCACCAGCAGACAATTTTGGGCCCGGGAAGGCACCGGGGAGCTGTTTTTT
V: TRBV12-3/TRBV12-4; D: .; size: .; J: TRBJ2-3; CDR3: CASSVGLLPTDTQYF; DNA: TGTGCCAGCAGTGTAGGACTACTACCCACAGATACGCAGTACTTT
V: TRBV12-3/TRBV12-4; D: .; size: .; J: TRBJ1-2; CDR3: CASSLVGIDYGYTF; DNA: TGTGCCAGCAGTTTAGTTGGGATCGACTATGGCTACACCTTC
V: TRBV29-1; D: .; size: .; J: TRBJ1-1; CDR3: CSVEGAEMNTEAFF; DNA: TGCAGCGTTGAAGGGGCAGAGATGAACACTGAAGCTTTCTTT
V: TRBV29-1; D: TRBD1; size: few; J: TRBJ2-1; CDR3: CSVEDRGGTGPYNEQFF; DNA: TGCAGCGTTGAAGATCGGGGCGGGACAGGGCCGTACAATGAGCAGTTCTTC
V: TRBV2; D: .; size: .; J: TRBJ2-1; CDR3: CASSDPPIHNEQFF; DNA: TGTGCCAGCAGTGATCCCCCCATCCACAATGAGCAGTTCTTC
V: TRBV4-1; D: .; size: .; J: TRBJ2-3; CDR3: CASRAARQGLTDTQYF; DNA: TGCGCCAGCAGGGCCGCCCGACAGGGACTCACAGATACGCAGTATTTT
V: TRBV10-3; D: .; size: few; J: TRBJ1-2; CDR3: CAISVEGSGYTF; DNA: TGTGCCATCAGTGTGGAGGGAAGTGGCTACACCTTC
V: TRBV12-3/TRBV12-4; D: TRBD1; size: few; J: TRBJ1-2; CDR3: CASSGGTGRGYTF; DNA: TGTGCCAGCAGTGGGGGGACAGGGCGAGGCTACACCTTC
V: TRBV5-6; D: .; size: .; J: TRBJ2-3; CDR3: CASLGKTDTQYF; DNA: TGTGCCAGCTTGGGGAAAACAGATACGCAGTATTTT
V: TRBV12-3/TRBV12-4; D: TRBD2; size: few; J: TRBJ2-1; CDR3: CASSGLAGGTYNEQFF; DNA: TGTGCCAGCAGCGGACTAGCGGGAGGCACTTACAATGAGCAGTTCTTC
V: TRBV7-2; D: .; size: .; J: TRBJ2-1; CDR3: CASSPDHIIGYEQFF; DNA: TGTGCCAGCAGCCCTGACCATATCATAGGCTATGAGCAGTTCTTC
V: TRBV3-1; D: .; size: .; J: TRBJ2-1; CDR3: CASSSLGGPVDEQFF; DNA: TGTGCCAGCAGCTCGTTAGGGGGGCCGGTAGATGAGCAGTTCTTC
V: TRBV12-3/TRBV12-4; D: TRBD1; size: many; J: TRBJ1-3; CDR3: CASRAGGSGNTIYF; DNA: TGTGCCAGCCGGGCAGGGGGCTCTGGAAACACCATATATTTT
V: TRBV12-3/TRBV12-4; D: .; size: .; J: TRBJ2-1; CDR3: CASSLVGQGDEQFF; DNA: TGTGCCAGCAGTTTAGTAGGTCAGGGCGATGAGCAGTTCTTC
V: TRBV11-2; D: .; size: few; J: TRBJ2-3; CDR3: CASSSQPTDTQYF; DNA: TGTGCCAGCAGCTCCCAGCCCACAGATACGCAGTATTTT
V: TRBV11-2; D: TRBD2; size: .; J: TRBJ2-5; CDR3: CASSPIAGAPQETQYF; DNA: TGTGCCAGCAGCCCCATAGCGGGGGCCCCCCAAGAGACCCAGTACTTC
V: TRBV12-5; D: TRBD2; size: .; J: TRBJ2-1; CDR3: CASVGLAKYNEQFF; DNA: TGTGCTAGTGTCGGACTAGCGAAGTACAATGAGCAGTTCTTC
V: TRBV5-6; D: .; size: .; J: TRBJ2-3; CDR3: CASRAREDGTTWGTDTQYF; DNA: TGTGCCAGCCGTGCGCGCGAGGACGGGACCACATGGGGCACAGATACGCAGTATTTT
V: TRBV2; D: .; size: .; J: TRBJ2-2; CDR3: CASKRRRDTGELFF; DNA: TGTGCCAGCAAGCGGAGACGGGACACCGGGGAGCTGTTTTTT
V: TRBV19; D: TRBD2; size: .; J: TRBJ2-1; CDR3: CASRHDPSSGYNEQFF; DNA: TGTGCCAGTAGGCATGACCCCTCTAGCGGTTACAATGAGCAGTTCTTC
V: TRBV3-1; D: .; size: few; J: TRBJ2-7; CDR3: CASSQAWDEQYF; DNA: TGTGCCAGCAGCCAAGCGTGGGACGAGCAGTACTTC
V: TRBV12-3/TRBV12-4; D: .; size: .; J: TRBJ1-4; CDR3: CASSLGALGKLFF; DNA: TGTGCCAGCAGTCTTGGGGCCTTGGGAAAACTGTTTTTT
V: TRBV9; D: .; size: few; J: TRBJ1-3; CDR3: CASSGTGQSGNTIYF; DNA: TGTGCCAGCAGCGGTACAGGGCAATCCGGAAACACCATATATTTT